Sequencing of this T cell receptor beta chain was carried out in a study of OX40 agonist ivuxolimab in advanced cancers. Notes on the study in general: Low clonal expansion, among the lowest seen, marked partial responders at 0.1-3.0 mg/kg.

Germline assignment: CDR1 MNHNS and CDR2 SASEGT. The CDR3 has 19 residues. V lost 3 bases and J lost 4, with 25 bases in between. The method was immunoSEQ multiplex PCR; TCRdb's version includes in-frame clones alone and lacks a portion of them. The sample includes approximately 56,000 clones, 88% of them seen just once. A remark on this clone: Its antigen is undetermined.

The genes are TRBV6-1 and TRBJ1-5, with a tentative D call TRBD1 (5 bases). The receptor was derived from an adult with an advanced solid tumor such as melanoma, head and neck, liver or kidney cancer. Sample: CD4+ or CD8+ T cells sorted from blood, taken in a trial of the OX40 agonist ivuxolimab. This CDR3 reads CASSEKRDPPGIINQPQHF. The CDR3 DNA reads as TGTGCCAGCAGTGAGAAACGGGACCCACCGGGTATAATAAATCAGCCCCAGCATTTT.